One sample yielded the 21 T cell receptor beta chains listed below, sequenced in a study of T-cell memory formation after mild COVID-19. TCRdb reprocessed the 5' RACE reads with MiXCR, giving one entry per CDR3 protein. The table includes around 200,000 distinct CDR3 sequences, 20% to 25% detected once. Material: PBMCs or a T cell subset sorted from them (not recorded which). These receptors were collected from an adult woman who had mild COVID-19 (a few samples of this study predate the infection). Cell type and time point are not known.

CDR3 DNA sequence: TGTGCCAGCAGCTCCCGGGCCCTAGGGCCCTACGAGCAGTACTTC. Amino acids: CASSSRALGPYEQYF. This chain connects TRBV9 to TRBJ2-7, with no clear D. This CDR3 comprises 15 residues. The V and J ends lost 4 bases and 2 bases respectively, with 16 bases between them. CDR1 is SGDLS and CDR2 is YYNGEE in the germline V gene.

This clonotype was seen more than once but under ten times. The rearrangement joins TRBV11-2 to TRBJ2-4; D ambiguous. Trimming pared 2 bases from V and 3 bases from J, leaving 11 bases between. CDR1 and CDR2 from the germline V gene are SGHAT and FQNNGV. This CDR3 is 15 amino acids long. In nucleotides, the CDR3 is TGTGCCAGCAGCTTACTGGGATTCGACAAAAACATTCAGTACTTC. Translated, it gives CASSLLGFDKNIQYF. The full variable domain, in which reference TRBV11-2 and TRBJ2-4 provide the parts outside the CDR3, is EAGVAQSPRYKIIEKRQSVAFWCNPISGHATLYWYQQILGQGPKLLIQFQNNGVVDDSQLPKDRFSAERLKGVDSTLKIQPAKLEDSAVYLCASSLLGFDKNIQYFGAGTRLSVL.

In nucleotides, the CDR3 is TGTGCCAGTAGGGAGGGAGGGAGACCGAATGAGCAGTTCTTC. Translated, it gives CASREGGRPNEQFF. The chain recombines TRBV19 with TRBJ2-1, with TRBD2 matching over 7 bases. This CDR3 region has 14 residues. Germline V CDR1 and CDR2: LNHDA, SQIVND (reference sequence). Unmatched junction bases numbered 9, after V lost 6 bases and J lost 7 bases.

This clonotype was counted at least ten times. This chain links TRBV25-1 with TRBJ2-2; possible D gene TRBD2, 6 bases. The germline CDR1 and CDR2 sequences are MGHDK and SYGVNS. Trimming removed 8 bases from V and 6 bases from J, with 16 bases in between. This CDR3 spans 14 amino acids. CDR3 sequence reads: CASARRGEAGELFF. For the CDR3, the DNA is TGTGCCAGCGCTCGCAGAGGGGAGGCCGGGGAGCTGTTTTTT.

This clonotype showed up just a few times. The rearrangement joins TRBV5-1 to TRBJ1-5; 9 bases agree with TRBD1. The CDR3 spans 13 residues. Germline CDR1 reads SGHRS; CDR2 reads YFSETQ. J gave up 4 bases and V 6 bases, and 2 bases lay outside the gene matches. CDR3 in amino acids: CASMGQGNQPQHF. The DNA of the CDR3 is TGCGCCAGCATGGGACAGGGAAATCAGCCCCAGCATTTT.

This clonotype was seen a handful of times. V and J are TRBV15 and TRBJ2-3, with 14 bases lining up with TRBD2. The V gene's germline CDR1 is LNHNV and CDR2 YYDKDF (reference sequence). The CDR3 has 19 residues. With V trimmed by 0 bases and J by 0 bases, 5 bases remained unmatched. The CDR3 protein is CATSRDGTSGSSSTDTQYF. Here the CDR3 DNA reads TGTGCCACCAGCAGAGACGGGACTAGCGGGAGCTCTAGCACAGATACGCAGTATTTT. The whole variable domain, filled in from reference TRBV15 and TRBJ2-3, reads DAMVIQNPRYQVTQFGKPVTLSCSQTLNHNVMYWYQQKSSQAPKLLFHYYDKDFNNEADTPDNFQSRRPNTSFCFLDIRSPGLGDTAMYLCATSRDGTSGSSSTDTQYFGPGTRLTVL.

This clonotype was counted between two and nine times. The rearrangement links TRBV30 to TRBJ1-1; tentative D call: TRBD1 (5 bases). V shed 4 bases and J shed 4 bases, with 13 bases lying between them. From germline, CDR1 is GTSNPN and CDR2 SVGIG (reference sequence). This CDR3 comprises 13 residues. As DNA, the CDR3 is TGTGCCTGGACTGAAGGGGCGCGCACTGAAGCTTTCTTT. It is translated as CAWTEGARTEAFF.

The chain links TRBV5-1 to TRBJ1-4, with D hard to call. CDR1 and CDR2 from the germline V gene are SGHRS and YFSETQ. The V gene lost 0 bases and the J gene lost 6 bases, with 3 bases spanning the gap. This CDR3 comprises 12 residues. CDR3 DNA sequence: TGCGCCAGCAGCTTGGACCATGAAAAACTGTTTTTT. This translates into CASSLDHEKLFF.

The V call is TRBV6-6, the J call TRBJ2-3; D may be TRBD1 (6 bases). V was trimmed by 2 bases and J by 0 bases, leaving 21 bases between them. This CDR3 is built from 19 residues. The germline CDR1 and CDR2 sequences are MNHNY and SVGAGI (reference sequence). The CDR3: CASSYIGAGVGISTDTQYF. DNA of the CDR3: TGTGCCAGCAGTTACATCGGGGCAGGGGTCGGGATCAGCACAGATACGCAGTATTTT.

This clonotype has more than one count but fewer than ten. This sequence joins TRBV25-1 and TRBJ1-1; 7 bases fit TRBD1. Trimming at V came to 5 bases and at J to 4 bases, leaving 16 bases not matched to a gene. The CDR3 has 17 amino acids. Germline loops: CDR1 MGHDK, CDR2 SYGVNS. The CDR3 nucleotides read TGTGCCAGCAGTCCCAGCAGGGCAGGGGGTAGGGGCACTGAAGCTTTCTTT. This codes for CASSPSRAGGRGTEAFF.

The chain links TRBV7-8 to TRBJ2-5; D perhaps matches TRBD1 (5 bases). The V gene lost 0 bases and the J gene lost 5 bases, with 16 bases spanning the gap. Germline assignment: CDR1 SGHVS and CDR2 FQNEAQ. The CDR3 length is 16 residues. CDR3 sequence (DNA): TGTGCCAGCAGCTTAGCGACGCTAGGGGTCCGGGAGACCCAGTACTTC. Protein: CASSLATLGVRETQYF.

V is TRBV5-1 and J is TRBJ1-2; possibly TRBD1 for D (5 bases). Germline V gene data show CDR1 as SGHRS and CDR2 as YFSETQ. CDR3 length equals 18 residues. Trimming pared 3 bases from V and 0 bases from J, leaving 21 bases between. The CDR3 DNA follows: TGCGCCAGCAGCTCCATGGGCGGGACGTACCTTCCTAACTATGGCTACACCTTC. This codes for CASSSMGGTYLPNYGYTF.

The CDR3 protein is CATSRVAGAGEQYF. The CDR3, as DNA: TGTGCCACCAGCAGAGTTGCGGGAGCTGGCGAGCAGTACTTC. The chain combines TRBV15 with TRBJ2-7, with TRBD2 matching over 7 bases. The germline V gene has CDR1 LNHNV and CDR2 YYDKDF (reference sequence). The CDR3 is made up of 14 amino acids. J was trimmed by 6 bases and V by 1 base; bases with no gene match: 6.

The sample holds a few counts of this clonotype. The chain carries TRBV6-1 and TRBJ1-5; D not certain. The CDR3 sequence is 12 residues long. Germline lookup yields CDR1 MNHNS and CDR2 SASEGT. V shed 4 bases and J shed 8 bases, with 9 bases lying between them. The CDR3 nucleotides are TGTGCCAGCAGTGGGCCATCGAAGCCCCAGCATTTT. This translates into CASSGPSKPQHF.

This chain joins TRBV21-1 and TRBJ2-7. TRBV21-1 is assigned pseudogene status. The length of the CDR3 is 13 residues. CDR3 loop: CASVMDGAYEQYF. CDR3 nucleotide sequence: TGTGCCAGCGTCATGGATGGAGCCTACGAGCAGTACTTC.

This chain joins TRBV20-1 and TRBJ1-1, with D tentatively TRBD1 (5 bases). V was pared by 6 bases and J by 4 bases, with 12 bases between. The CDR3 has 12 residues. The germline CDR1 and CDR2 sequences are DFQATT and SNEGSKA (reference sequence). CDR3 nucleotides: TGCAGTGCAGGAGAGGGGACCACTGAAGCTTTCTTT. This gives the protein CSAGEGTTEAFF.

The chain links TRBV24-1 to TRBJ2-2, with D tentatively TRBD1 (6 bases). Trimming removed 7 bases at V and 0 bases at J, with 11 bases between. Per germline, CDR1 KGHDR and CDR2 SFDVKD. The CDR3 contains 15 residues. DNA for the CDR3: TGTGCCACCAGATCTTGGGGGCCGAACACCGGGGAGCTGTTTTTT. As protein: CATRSWGPNTGELFF.

This clonotype was picked up a small number of times. The rearrangement links TRBV7-2 to TRBJ2-5; weak D call: TRBD2 (8 bases). The CDR3 has 17 residues. Trimming pared 5 bases from V and 2 bases from J, leaving 21 bases between. CDR1 is SGHTA, CDR2 FQGNSA, per germline. In nucleotides, the CDR3 is TGTGCCAGCAGCCGCGGGAGGTTGACAGGGCCTCAAGAGACCCAGTACTTC. Its translation: CASSRGRLTGPQETQYF.

This clonotype was detected only a few times. This chain uses TRBV12-3 or TRBV12-4 with TRBJ2-1, with 9 bases matching TRBD2. The CDR3 is made up of 15 amino acids. Unmatched junction bases numbered 12, after V lost 6 bases and J lost 9 bases. The CDR3 DNA reads as TGTGCCAGCAGCCCCGAGACTAGCGGATCGGTTGAGCAGTTCTTC. Amino acid sequence: CASSPETSGSVEQFF.

This clonotype was counted only a few times. The V gene is TRBV5-1, the J gene TRBJ2-1; 11 bases are shared with TRBD2. CDR3 length: 16 residues. The trim removed 3 bases at V and 10 bases at J, leaving 12 bases unmatched. Germline CDR1 reads SGHRS; CDR2 reads YFSETQ. CDR3 sequence: CASSSRVAGGPGEQFF. In nucleotides, the CDR3 is TGCGCCAGCAGCTCCCGGGTAGCGGGGGGGCCGGGGGAGCAGTTCTTC.

This clonotype was seen a few times. The gene calls are TRBV3-1 and TRBJ1-4; possibly TRBD1 for D (5 bases). The V gene's germline CDR1 is LGHDT and CDR2 YNNKEL (reference sequence). V was shortened by 4 bases and J by 3 bases, with 18 bases between the two germline ends. This CDR3 comprises 17 residues. The CDR3 sequence is CASSPSGNHPSNEKLFF. CDR3 bases: TGTGCCAGCAGCCCTTCAGGGAACCACCCATCTAATGAAAAACTGTTTTTT.